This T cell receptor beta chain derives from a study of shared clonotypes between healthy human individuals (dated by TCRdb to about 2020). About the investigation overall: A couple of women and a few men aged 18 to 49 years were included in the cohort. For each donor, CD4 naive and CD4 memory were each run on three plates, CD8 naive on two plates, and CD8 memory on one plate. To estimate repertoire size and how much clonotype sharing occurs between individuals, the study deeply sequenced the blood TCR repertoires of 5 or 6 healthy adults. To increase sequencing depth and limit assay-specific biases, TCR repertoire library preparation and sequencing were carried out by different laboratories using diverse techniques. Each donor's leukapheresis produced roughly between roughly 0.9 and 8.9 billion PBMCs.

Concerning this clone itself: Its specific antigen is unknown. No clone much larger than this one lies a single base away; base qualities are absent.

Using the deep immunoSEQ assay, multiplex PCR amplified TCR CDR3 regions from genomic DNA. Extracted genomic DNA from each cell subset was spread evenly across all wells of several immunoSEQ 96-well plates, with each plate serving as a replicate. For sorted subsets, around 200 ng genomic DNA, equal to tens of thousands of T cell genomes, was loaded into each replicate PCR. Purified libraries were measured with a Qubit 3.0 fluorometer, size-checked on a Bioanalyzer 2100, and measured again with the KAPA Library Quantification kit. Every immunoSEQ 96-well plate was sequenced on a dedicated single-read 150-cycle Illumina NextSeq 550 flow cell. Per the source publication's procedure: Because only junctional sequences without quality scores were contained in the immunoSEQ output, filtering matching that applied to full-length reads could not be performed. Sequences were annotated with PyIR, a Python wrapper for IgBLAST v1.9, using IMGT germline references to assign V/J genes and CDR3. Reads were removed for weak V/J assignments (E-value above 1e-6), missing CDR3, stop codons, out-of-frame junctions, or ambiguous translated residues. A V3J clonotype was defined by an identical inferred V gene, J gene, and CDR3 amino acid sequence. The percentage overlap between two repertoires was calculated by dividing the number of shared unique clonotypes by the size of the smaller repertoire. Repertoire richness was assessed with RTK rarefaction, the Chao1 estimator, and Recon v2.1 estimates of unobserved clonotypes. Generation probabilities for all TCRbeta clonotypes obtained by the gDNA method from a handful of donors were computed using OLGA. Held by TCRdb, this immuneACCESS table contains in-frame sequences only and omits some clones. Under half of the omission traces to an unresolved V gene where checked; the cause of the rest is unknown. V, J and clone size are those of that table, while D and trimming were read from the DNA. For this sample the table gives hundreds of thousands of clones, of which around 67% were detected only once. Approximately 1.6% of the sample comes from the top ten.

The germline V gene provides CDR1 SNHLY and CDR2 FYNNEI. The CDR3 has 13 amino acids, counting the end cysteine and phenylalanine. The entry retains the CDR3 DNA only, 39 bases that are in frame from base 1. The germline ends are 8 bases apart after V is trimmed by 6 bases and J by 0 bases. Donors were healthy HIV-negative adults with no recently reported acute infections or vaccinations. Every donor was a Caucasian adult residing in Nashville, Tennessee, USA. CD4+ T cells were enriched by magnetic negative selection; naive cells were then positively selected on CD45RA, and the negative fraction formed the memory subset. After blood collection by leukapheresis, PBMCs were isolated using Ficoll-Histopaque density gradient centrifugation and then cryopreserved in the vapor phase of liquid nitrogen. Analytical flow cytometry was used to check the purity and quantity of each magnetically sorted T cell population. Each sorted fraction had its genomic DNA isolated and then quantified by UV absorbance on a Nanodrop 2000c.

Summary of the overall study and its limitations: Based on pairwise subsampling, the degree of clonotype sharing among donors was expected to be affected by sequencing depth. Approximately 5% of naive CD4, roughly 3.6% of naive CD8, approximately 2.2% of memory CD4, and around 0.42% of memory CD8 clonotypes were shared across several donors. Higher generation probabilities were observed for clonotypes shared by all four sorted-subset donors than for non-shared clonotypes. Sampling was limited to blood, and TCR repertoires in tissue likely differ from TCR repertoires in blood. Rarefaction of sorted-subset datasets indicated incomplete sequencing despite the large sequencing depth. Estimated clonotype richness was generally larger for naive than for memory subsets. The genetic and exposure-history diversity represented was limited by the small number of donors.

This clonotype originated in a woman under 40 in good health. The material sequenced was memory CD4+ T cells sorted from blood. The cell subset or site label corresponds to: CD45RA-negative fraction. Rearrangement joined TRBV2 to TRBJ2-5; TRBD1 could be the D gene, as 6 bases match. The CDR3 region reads CASRDRNQETQYF. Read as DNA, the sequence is TGTGCCAGCAGGGACAGAAACCAAGAGACCCAGTACTTC.